The 13 T cell receptor beta chains below were found in one sample sequenced in a study of blood T cell repertoires in COVID-19. The method was immunoSEQ multiplex PCR; TCRdb's version includes in-frame clones alone and lacks a portion of them. The sample lists some 260,000 clones, 88% occurring once. The sample was peripheral blood. These receptors all stem from a woman aged 25 to 39 with COVID-19, enrolled during active disease.

The chain couples TRBV30 to TRBJ1-1, with 9 bases identical to TRBD1. CDR3 size: 15 residues. Germline V CDR1 and CDR2: GTSNPN, SVGIG (reference sequence). V shed 0 bases, J shed 6 bases, and the junction held 8 bases outside the gene matches. The CDR3 loop reads CAWSVGDRAMAEAFF. The CDR3 DNA reads TGTGCCTGGAGTGTCGGGGACAGGGCTATGGCTGAAGCTTTCTTT.

The J gene is TRBJ2-5, the V gene TRBV9; D is unclear. Trimming took off 4 bases at V and 4 bases at J, with 20 bases between the two ends. The CDR3 loop spans 16 amino acids. In germline, CDR1 is SGDLS, CDR2 YYNGEE. CDR3 coding DNA: TGTGCCAGCAGCTCCCTCGTCAGCGAAGATCGAGAGACCCAGTACTTC. Protein: CASSSLVSEDRETQYF.

The chain is built from TRBV9 and TRBJ2-1; 9 positions agree with TRBD1. Germline-derived CDR1 and CDR2 are SGDLS and YYNGEE. V trimming: 0 bases; J trimming: 5 bases; junction bases outside the gene matches: 3. The CDR3 extends over 15 amino acids. CDR3 DNA sequence: TGTGCCAGCAGCGTAGCGACAGGGGGTAACAATGAGCAGTTCTTC. Residues: CASSVATGGNNEQFF.

The DNA of the CDR3 is TGTGCCTGGAGTACAGTGGCGAGCAATCAGCCCCAGCATTTT. Translated: CAWSTVASNQPQHF. The chain employs TRBV30 and TRBJ1-5; D gene uncertain. Between the trimmed V and J ends, which lost 2 bases and 1 base, there was a span of 9 bases. Germline CDR1 is GTSNPN and CDR2 is SVGIG (reference sequence). The CDR3 runs to 14 residues.

The chain couples TRBV29-1 to TRBJ1-1; 10 bases fit TRBD1. The CDR3 is 14 residues long. V gave up 4 bases and J gave up 6 bases; unmatched junction bases: 8. Germline V CDR1 and CDR2: SQVTM, ANQGSEA. The CDR3 DNA sequence: TGCAGCGTTGCCCCGACAGGGGGCGCGTCTGAAGCTTTCTTT. The encoded protein is CSVAPTGGASEAFF. Looking up the rest from reference TRBV29-1 and TRBJ1-1 gives the full variable domain: SAVISQKPSRDICQRGTSLTIQCQVDSQVTMMFWYRQQPGQSLTLIATANQGSEATYESGFVIDKFPISRPNLTFSTLTVSNMSPEDSSIYLCSVAPTGGASEAFFGQGTRLTVV.

The chain employs TRBV5-4 and TRBJ2-3; tentatively, D is TRBD1 (6 bases). The CDR3 contains 15 residues. Trimming stripped 2 bases from V and 2 bases from J, with 12 bases between. Germline assignment: CDR1 SGHNT and CDR2 YYREEE (reference sequence). The CDR3 here is CASSFQGLNTDTQYF. The CDR3 DNA reads as TGTGCCAGCAGCTTTCAGGGGTTGAACACAGATACGCAGTATTTT.

V and J are TRBV11-2 and TRBJ2-5; 11 bases match TRBD2. With 5 bases clipped from V and 3 bases from J, the junction kept 11 bases outside the gene matches. There are 17 residues in the CDR3. Germline loops: CDR1 SGHAT, CDR2 FQNNGV. DNA for the CDR3: TGTGCCAGCAGCCTAGTTTTAGTACTAGCGGGGGAAGAGACCCAGTACTTC. Translation gives CASSLVLVLAGEETQYF.

This clone was counted between two and nine times. V is TRBV18 and J is TRBJ2-2; 7 bases agree with TRBD1. The CDR3 runs to 16 residues. Per the germline V gene, CDR1 is KGHSH and CDR2 is LQKENI. The V and J ends lost 3 bases and 0 bases, in that order; junction bases with no gene match: 4. In DNA, the CDR3 is TGTGCCAGCTCACCTACACAGGGGACGAACACCGGGGAGCTGTTTTTT. The encoded protein is CASSPTQGTNTGELFF. The whole variable domain, remainder taken from reference TRBV18 and TRBJ2-2, is NAGVMQNPRHLVRRRGQEARLRCSPMKGHSHVYWYRQLPEEGLKFMVYLQKENIIDESGMPKERFSAEFPKEGPSILRIQQVVRGDSAAYFCASSPTQGTNTGELFFGEGSRLTVL.

This clone was picked up one time. This chain uses TRBV4-3 with TRBJ2-3; the D is unclear. V shed 2 bases and J shed 3 bases, with 6 bases lying between them. The CDR3 runs to 13 residues. Germline V gene lookup returns CDR1 LGHNA and CDR2 YSLEER. The CDR3 sequence: CASSQQLTDTQYF. The CDR3 coding sequence is TGCGCCAGCAGCCAACAGTTGACAGATACGCAGTATTTT.

The gene calls are TRBV29-1 and TRBJ1-5, with unresolved D. V was pared by 5 bases and J by 2 bases, with 7 bases between. The CDR3 consists of 12 residues. Per the germline V gene, CDR1 is SQVTM and CDR2 is ANQGSEA. CDR3 region: CSVMVGNQPQHF. The DNA for the CDR3 is TGCAGCGTTATGGTAGGCAATCAGCCCCAGCATTTT.

This chain connects TRBV5-8 to TRBJ1-5, with no clear D. V gave up 4 bases and J gave up 5 bases, with 13 bases separating them. This CDR3 is built from 14 residues. Germline assignment: CDR1 SGHTS and CDR2 YDEGEE. In DNA form, the CDR3 reads TGTGCCAGCAGCCCAGACCCGGGTTATCAGCCCCAGCATTTT. Translation gives CASSPDPGYQPQHF.

The rearrangement links TRBV4-2 to TRBJ2-7, with a weak D call TRBD1 (5 bases). This CDR3 has 14 residues. The V gene lost 0 bases and the J gene lost 3 bases, with 9 bases spanning the gap. Germline CDR1 is LGHNA and CDR2 is YNFKEQ. CDR3 coding DNA: TGTGCCAGCAGCCAAGAGGGGCGACACTACGAGCAGTACTTC. Translation gives CASSQEGRHYEQYF.

This clone was found once. The chain has TRBV6-2 or TRBV6-3 and TRBJ2-3, with D perhaps TRBD1 (5 bases). V lost 5 bases to trimming and J lost 4 bases, with 22 bases between them. The CDR3 sequence is 17 residues long. Germline CDR1 reads MNHEY; CDR2 reads SVGEGT. The CDR3 sequence: CASSTGHYPSGSDTQYF. The DNA for the CDR3 is TGTGCCAGCAGTACTGGACACTACCCGAGTGGATCAGATACGCAGTATTTT.